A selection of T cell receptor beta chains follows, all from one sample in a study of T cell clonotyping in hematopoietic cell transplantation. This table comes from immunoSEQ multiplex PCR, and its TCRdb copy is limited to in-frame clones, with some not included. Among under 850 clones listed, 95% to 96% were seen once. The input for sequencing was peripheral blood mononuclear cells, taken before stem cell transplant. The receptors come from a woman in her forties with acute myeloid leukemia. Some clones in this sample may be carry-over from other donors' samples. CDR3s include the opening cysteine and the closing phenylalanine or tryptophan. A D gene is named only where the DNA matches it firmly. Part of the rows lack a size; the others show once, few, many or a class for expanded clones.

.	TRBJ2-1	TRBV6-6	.	CAIRGTNNEQFF	TGTGCCATCAGGGGCACCAACAATGAGCAGTTCTTC
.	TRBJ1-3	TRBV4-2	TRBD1	CASSHLQGAENTIYF	TGTGCCAGCAGCCATTTACAGGGGGCCGAGAACACCATATATTTT
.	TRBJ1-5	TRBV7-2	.	CASSWRVGGNQPQHF	TGTGCCAGCAGCTGGAGGGTTGGGGGGAATCAGCCCCAGCATTTT
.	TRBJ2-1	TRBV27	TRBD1	CASSSRTGSYNEQFF	TGTGCCAGCAGTTCCCGGACAGGCTCCTACAATGAGCAGTTCTTC
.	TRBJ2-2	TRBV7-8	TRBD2	CASSPLGEGTGELFF	TGTGCCAGCAGCCCCCTGGGGGAGGGGACCGGGGAGCTGTTTTTT
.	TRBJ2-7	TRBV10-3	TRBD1	CAVSQGDSREQYF	TGTGCCGTCTCACAGGGGGATTCTAGAGAGCAGTACTTC
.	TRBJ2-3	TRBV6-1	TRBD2	CASSIAGGGSDTQYF	TGTGCCAGCAGTATAGCGGGAGGTGGGTCAGATACGCAGTATTTT
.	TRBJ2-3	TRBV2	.	CASSVESYSEQYF	TGTGCCAGCAGTGTCGAAAGCTACTCAGAGCAGTATTTT
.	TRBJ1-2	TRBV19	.	CASNLANYGYTF	TGTGCCAGTAATTTAGCTAACTATGGCTACACCTTC
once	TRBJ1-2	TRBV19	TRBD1	CASTRDRLGGYTF	TGTGCCAGTACCAGGGACAGATTGGGTGGCTACACCTTC
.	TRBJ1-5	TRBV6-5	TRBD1	CASRKTGVGQPQHF	TGTGCCAGCAGGAAAACAGGGGTCGGCCAGCCCCAGCATTTT
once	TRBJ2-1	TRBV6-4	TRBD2	CASTLTSGSYNEQFF	TGTGCCAGCACCCTAACTAGCGGGAGTTACAATGAGCAGTTCTTC
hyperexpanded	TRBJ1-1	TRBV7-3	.	CASSLEEGSTEAFF	TGTGCCAGCAGCCTAGAGGAGGGGAGCACTGAAGCTTTCTTT
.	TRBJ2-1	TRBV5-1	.	CASSWPGNNEQFF	TGCGCCAGCAGCTGGCCGGGGAACAATGAGCAGTTCTTC
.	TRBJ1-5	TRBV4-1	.	CASSQDMRGPTSNQPQHF	TGCGCCAGCAGCCAAGATATGCGGGGGCCAACAAGCAATCAGCCCCAGCATTTT
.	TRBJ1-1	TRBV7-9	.	CASSLRQGEAFF	TGTGCCAGCAGCTTAAGGCAGGGAGAAGCTTTCTTT
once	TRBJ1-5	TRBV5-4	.	CASSFLSRQPLQHQPQHF	TGTGCCAGCAGCTTTTTGTCGCGACAGCCCCTACAACATCAGCCCCAGCATTTT
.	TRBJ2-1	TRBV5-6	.	CASSLQRTHSYNEQFF	TGTGCCAGCAGCTTGCAAAGGACACACTCCTACAATGAGCAGTTCTTC
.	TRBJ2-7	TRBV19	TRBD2	CASSGTASGRAEGSYEQYF	TGTGCCAGTAGTGGTACGGCCAGCGGGAGGGCCGAGGGGTCCTACGAGCAGTACTTC
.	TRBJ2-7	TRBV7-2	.	CASSPQPGWEQYF	TGTGCCAGCAGCCCCCAACCTGGATGGGAGCAGTACTTC
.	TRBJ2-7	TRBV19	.	CASSPGDISYEQYF	TGTGCCAGTAGTCCCGGGGATATCTCCTACGAGCAGTACTTC
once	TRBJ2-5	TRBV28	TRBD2	CASSTGTSGPQRYF	TGTGCCAGCAGCACCGGGACTAGCGGACCCCAGCGGTACTTC
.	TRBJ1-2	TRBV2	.	CASSPDKNYGYTF	TGTGCCAGCAGTCCCGACAAGAACTATGGCTACACCTTC
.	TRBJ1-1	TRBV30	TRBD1	CAWHTGAMNTEAFF	TGTGCCTGGCATACAGGGGCCATGAACACTGAAGCTTTCTTT
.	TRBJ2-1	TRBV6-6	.	CASSLGPYRDEQFF	TGTGCCAGCAGTTTGGGACCCTACAGGGATGAGCAGTTCTTC
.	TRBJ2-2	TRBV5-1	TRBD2	CASSPGLAGAGSGELFF	TGCGCCAGCAGCCCGGGACTAGCGGGAGCAGGGAGTGGGGAGCTGTTTTTT
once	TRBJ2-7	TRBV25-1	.	CASSGLGHYEQYF	TGTGCCAGCAGTGGCCTAGGGCACTACGAGCAGTACTTC
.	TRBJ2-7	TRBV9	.	CASSETDRYEQYF	TGTGCCAGCAGCGAAACCGACCGCTACGAGCAGTACTTC
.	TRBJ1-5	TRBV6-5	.	CASSRQSSNQPQHF	TGTGCCAGCAGTAGACAGTCTAGCAATCAGCCCCAGCATTTT
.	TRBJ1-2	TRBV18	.	CASSPRQDGGYTF	TGTGCCAGCTCACCACGACAGGACGGCGGCTACACCTTC
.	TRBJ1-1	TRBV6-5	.	CASSYLDLAFF	TGTGCCAGCAGTTACCTTGACTTAGCTTTCTTT
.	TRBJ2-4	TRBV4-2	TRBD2	CASSQAGGDKNIQYF	TGTGCCAGCAGCCAAGCGGGAGGGGATAAAAACATTCAGTACTTC
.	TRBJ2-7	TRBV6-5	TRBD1	CASSFLDRAYEQYF	TGTGCCAGCAGTTTTCTAGACAGGGCCTACGAGCAGTACTTC
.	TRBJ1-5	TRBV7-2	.	CASSLQTGRSNQPQHF	TGTGCCAGCAGCTTACAGACGGGCAGGAGCAATCAGCCCCAGCATTTT
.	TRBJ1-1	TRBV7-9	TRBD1	CASSLTDRTEAFF	TGTGCCAGCAGCTTAACGGACAGGACTGAAGCTTTCTTT
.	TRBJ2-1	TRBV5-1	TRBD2	CASSLGLAGENEQFF	TGCGCCAGCAGCTTGGGACTAGCGGGAGAAAATGAGCAGTTCTTC
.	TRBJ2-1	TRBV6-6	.	CASSRDSPSNEQFF	TGTGCCAGCAGTCGGGACTCCCCCTCCAATGAGCAGTTCTTC
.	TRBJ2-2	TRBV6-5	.	CASSGPGELFF	TGTGCCAGCAGCGGACCCGGGGAGCTGTTTTTT
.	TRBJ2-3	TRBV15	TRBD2	CATSKTSGIGDTQYF	TGTGCCACCAGTAAGACTAGCGGGATCGGAGATACGCAGTATTTT
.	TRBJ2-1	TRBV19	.	CASRTSKGLYEQFF	TGTGCCAGTAGAACTAGTAAGGGTCTCTATGAGCAGTTCTTC
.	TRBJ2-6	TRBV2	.	CASSFEAPGANVLTF	TGTGCCAGCAGTTTCGAGGCTCCTGGGGCCAACGTCCTGACTTTC
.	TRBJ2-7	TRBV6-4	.	CASSDSLCRSSYEQYF	TGTGCCAGCAGTGACTCCCTGTGCAGAAGCTCCTACGAGCAGTACTTC
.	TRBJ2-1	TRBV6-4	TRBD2	CASSDGTSGINEQFF	TGTGCCAGCAGTGACGGGACTAGCGGGATTAATGAGCAGTTCTTC
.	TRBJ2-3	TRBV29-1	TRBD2	CSVQRAGGPTDTQYF	TGCAGCGTACAAAGGGCGGGAGGGCCCACAGATACGCAGTATTTT
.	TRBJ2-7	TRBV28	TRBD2	CASSTGTSGPQRYF	TGTGCCAGCAGCACCGGGACTAGCGGACCCCAGCGGTACTTC
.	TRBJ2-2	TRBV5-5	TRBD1	CASSLANTGGPGGELFF	TGTGCCAGCAGCTTGGCAAATACAGGGGGCCCCGGCGGGGAGCTGTTTTTT
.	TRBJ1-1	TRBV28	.	CASSRQPPEAFF	TGTGCCAGCAGCAGACAGCCCCCTGAAGCTTTCTTT
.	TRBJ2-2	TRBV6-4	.	CASSDRDTGELFF	TGTGCCAGCAGTGACAGGGACACCGGGGAGCTGTTTTTT
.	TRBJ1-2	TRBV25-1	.	CASSAGTTKRGSTF	TGTGCCAGCAGTGCCGGGACAACCAAAAGGGGTAGTACCTTC
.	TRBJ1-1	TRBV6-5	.	CASSSTGSTEAFF	TGTGCCAGCAGTTCCACAGGGAGCACTGAAGCTTTCTTT
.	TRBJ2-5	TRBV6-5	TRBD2	CASRRLAGGLETQYF	TGTGCCAGCAGACGACTAGCGGGAGGGCTTGAGACCCAGTACTTC
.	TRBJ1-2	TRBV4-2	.	CASGQAGGLTNYGYTF	TGTGCCAGCGGCCAGGCCGGGGGGCTAACTAACTATGGCTACACCTTC
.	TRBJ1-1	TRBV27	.	CASRPKGYTEAFF	TGTGCCAGCAGACCAAAGGGGTACACTGAAGCTTTCTTT
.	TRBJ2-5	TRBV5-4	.	CASSLDTRETQYF	TGTGCCAGCAGCTTGGATACAAGAGAGACCCAGTACTTC
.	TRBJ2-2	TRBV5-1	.	CASSLYGQNTGELFF	TGCGCCAGCAGCTTGTACGGACAGAACACCGGGGAGCTGTTTTTT